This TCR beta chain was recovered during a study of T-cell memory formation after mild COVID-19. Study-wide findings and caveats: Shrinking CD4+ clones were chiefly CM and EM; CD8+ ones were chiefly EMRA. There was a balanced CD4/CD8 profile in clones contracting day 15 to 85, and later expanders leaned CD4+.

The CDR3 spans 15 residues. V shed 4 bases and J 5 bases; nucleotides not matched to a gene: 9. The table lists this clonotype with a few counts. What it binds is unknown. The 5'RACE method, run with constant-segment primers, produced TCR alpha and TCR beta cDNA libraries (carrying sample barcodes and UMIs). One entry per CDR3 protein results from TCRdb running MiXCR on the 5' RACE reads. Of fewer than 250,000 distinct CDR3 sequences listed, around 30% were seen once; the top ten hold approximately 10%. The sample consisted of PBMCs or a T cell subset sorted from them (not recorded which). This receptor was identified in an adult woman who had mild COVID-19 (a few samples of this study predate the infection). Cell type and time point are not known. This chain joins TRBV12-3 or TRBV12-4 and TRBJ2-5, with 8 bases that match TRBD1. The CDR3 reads CASSYGTGALETQYF. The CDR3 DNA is TGTGCCAGCAGTTACGGGACAGGCGCCTTGGAGACCCAGTACTTC.